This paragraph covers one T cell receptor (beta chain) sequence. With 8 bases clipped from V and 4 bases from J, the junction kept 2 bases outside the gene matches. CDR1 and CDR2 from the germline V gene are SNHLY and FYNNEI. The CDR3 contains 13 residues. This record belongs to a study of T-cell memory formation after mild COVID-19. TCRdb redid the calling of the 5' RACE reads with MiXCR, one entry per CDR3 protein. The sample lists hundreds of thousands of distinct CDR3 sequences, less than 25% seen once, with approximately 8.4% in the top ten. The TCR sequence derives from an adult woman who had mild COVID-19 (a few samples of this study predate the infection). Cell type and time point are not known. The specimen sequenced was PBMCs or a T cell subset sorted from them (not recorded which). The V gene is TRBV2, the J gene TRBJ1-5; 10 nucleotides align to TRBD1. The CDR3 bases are TGTGCCAGCTCGGGACAGGGGAATCAGCCCCAGCATTTT. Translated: CASSGQGNQPQHF. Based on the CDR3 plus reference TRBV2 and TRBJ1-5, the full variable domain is EPEVTQTPSHQVTQMGQEVILRCVPISNHLYFYWYRQILGQKVEFLVSFYNNEISEKSEIFDDQFSVERPDGSNFTLKIRSTKLEDSAMYFCASSGQGNQPQHFGDGTRLSIL.